This T cell receptor (beta chain) stems from a study of cytomegalovirus exposure and HLA in healthy donors. Study results and caveats: It was 164 TCR beta chains that were listed as cytomegalovirus-associated.

60 Vbeta and 13 Jbeta primers were used in PCR. Sequenced by immunoSEQ multiplex PCR; TCRdb stores in-frame clones only, minus some. The sample carries some 50,000 clones, less than 75% recorded once. Germline CDR1 is SGHVS and CDR2 is FNYEAQ. The CDR3 consists of 15 residues. Trimming took 7 bases from V and 0 from J, leaving 13 bases between them. As to this clone: The antigen is not known.

The source material was PBMCs. This receptor was taken from a woman in her forties or fifties in good health and CMV-seropositive. The genes are TRBV7-6 and TRBJ1-3; D ambiguous. The CDR3 protein is CASTRGPLSGNTIYF. The CDR3 DNA sequence: TGTGCCAGCACCCGAGGCCCCCTCTCTGGAAACACCATATATTTT.